This T cell receptor (beta chain) was identified in a study of patients and donors after allogeneic stem cell transplantation. Per the germline V gene, CDR1 is SGHTA and CDR2 is FQGNSA. The CDR3 consists of 14 residues. V was clipped by 1 base and J by 6 bases, with 12 bases between them. TCRdb used MiXCR to reprocess the RT-PCR reads, holding one entry per CDR3 protein. The profile shows about 960,000 distinct CDR3 sequences, roughly 18% of them singletons. This chain connects TRBV7-2 to TRBJ1-1; D not certain. The sequence came from a human donor who was either an allogeneic HSCT recipient or a stem cell or donor lymphocyte infusion donor (not recorded which). It is not recorded whose cells these are; they may come from a transplant donor. The sequenced sample was blood, either unsorted or a sorted T cell fraction (not recorded which). The CDR3 DNA follows: TGTGCCAGCAGCTTAGTGGTCCCGATGGCTGAAGCTTTCTTT. Its translation is CASSLVVPMAEAFF.